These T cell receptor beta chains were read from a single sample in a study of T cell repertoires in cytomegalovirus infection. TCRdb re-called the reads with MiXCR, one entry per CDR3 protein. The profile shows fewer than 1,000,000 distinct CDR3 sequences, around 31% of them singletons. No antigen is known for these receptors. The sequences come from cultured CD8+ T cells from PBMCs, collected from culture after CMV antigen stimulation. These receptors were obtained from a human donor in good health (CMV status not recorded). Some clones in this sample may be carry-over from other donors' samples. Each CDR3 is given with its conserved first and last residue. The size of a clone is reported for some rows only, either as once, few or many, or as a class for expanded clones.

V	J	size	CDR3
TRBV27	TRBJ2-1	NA	CASSLAGAKTYNEQFF
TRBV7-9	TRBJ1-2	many	CASSRAGYGYTF
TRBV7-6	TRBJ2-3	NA	CASSLAGQGPLDTQYF
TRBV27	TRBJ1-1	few	CASMEGTEAFF
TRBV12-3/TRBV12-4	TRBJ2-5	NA	CASSQDSRTGTDF
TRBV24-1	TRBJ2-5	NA	CATSDGDSNQETQYF
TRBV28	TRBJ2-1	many	CASLVASGSSYNEQFF
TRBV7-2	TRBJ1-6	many	CASSLGPGMNSPLHF
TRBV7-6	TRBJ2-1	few	CASSTSTSGGRNEQFF
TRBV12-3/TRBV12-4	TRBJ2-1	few	CASSFDLAGGTSSYNEQFF
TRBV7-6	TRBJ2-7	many	CASSFLADKGYYEQYF
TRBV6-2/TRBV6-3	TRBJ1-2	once	CASTGPGHPNYGYTF
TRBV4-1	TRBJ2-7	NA	CASSQVLAGTYEQYF
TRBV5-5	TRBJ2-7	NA	CASSTPDRGSYEQYF
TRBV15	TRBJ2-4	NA	CATSQGVKNIQYF
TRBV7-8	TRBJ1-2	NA	CASSPRGDPVYGYTF
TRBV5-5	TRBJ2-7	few	CASTGSYEQYF
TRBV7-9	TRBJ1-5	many	CASSLGLQPQHF
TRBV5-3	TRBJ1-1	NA	CASSSLVEVITEAFF
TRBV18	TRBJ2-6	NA	CASSPGFRNSGANVLTF
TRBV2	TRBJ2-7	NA	CAIQLEAYSYEQYF
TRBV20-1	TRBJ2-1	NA	CSAELAGGFF
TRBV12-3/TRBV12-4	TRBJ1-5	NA	CASSLALRGLPQGAQHF
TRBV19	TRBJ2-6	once	CASSIDAPGQGFPSGANVLTF
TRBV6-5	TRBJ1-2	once	CASSYTGTGYYGYTF
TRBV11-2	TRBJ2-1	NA	CASSLEVTSGGFDEQFF
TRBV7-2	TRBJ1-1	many	CASSLAGDNTEAFF
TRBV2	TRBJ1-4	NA	CASKGTGVKEKLFF
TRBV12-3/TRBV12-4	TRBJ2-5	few	CASSLAPYQETQYF
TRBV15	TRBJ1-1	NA	CATSRSRGTEAFF
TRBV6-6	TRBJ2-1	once	CASTLLASSYNEQFF
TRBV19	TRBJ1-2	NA	CASSIAGDHYGYTF
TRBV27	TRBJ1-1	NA	CASSLFGGLNTEAFF
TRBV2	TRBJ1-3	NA	CASSGTWTNLGNTIYF
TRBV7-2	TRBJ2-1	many	CASSLGLGGPYNEQFF
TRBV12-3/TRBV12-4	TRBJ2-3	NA	CASSPHGGADTQYF
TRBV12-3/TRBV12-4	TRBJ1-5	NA	CASGSPGYYGQGARQPQHF
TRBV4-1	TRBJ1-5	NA	CASSPSRTLRGNQPQHF
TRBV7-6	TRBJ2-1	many	CASSSYSNEQFF
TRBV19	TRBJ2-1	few	CASSIEVAYSSYNEQFF
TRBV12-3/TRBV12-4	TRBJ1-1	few	CASSFPNVPGQGSTGTEAFF
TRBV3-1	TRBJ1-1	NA	CASSQSQVEAFF
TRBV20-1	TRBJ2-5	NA	CSARDPYLMETQYF
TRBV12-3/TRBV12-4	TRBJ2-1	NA	CAGSPRLAGAEQFF
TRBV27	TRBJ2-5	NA	CASSSSWPGFDQYF
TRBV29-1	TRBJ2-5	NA	CSVESRGWETQYF